Shown below are 15 T cell receptor beta chains from a single sample sequenced in a study of Graves' ophthalmopathy and Graves' hyperthyroidism. TCR beta CDR3 regions were amplified from RNA transcripts. The workflow started with a first-round RT-PCR run with HTBI primers and then moved on to a second-round multiplex PCR. TCRdb independently ran MiXCR on the multiplex PCR reads; one entry per CDR3 protein. The sample shows 200,000 to 250,000 distinct CDR3 sequences, around a fifth of them seen only once. The sequenced sample consisted of peripheral blood. These receptors all stem from a woman between 50 and 59 years old with Graves' ophthalmopathy.

This clonotype has only a few counts. CDR3 in amino acids: CASSQDLAGNEQFF. The DNA of the CDR3 is TGTGCCAGCAGCCAAGATCTGGCAGGCAATGAGCAGTTCTTC. This chain joins TRBV3-1 and TRBJ2-1, with no clear D. Germline loops: CDR1 LGHDT, CDR2 YNNKEL (reference sequence). Trimming removed 0 bases at V and 6 bases at J, with 9 bases between. The CDR3 runs 14 residues.

This clonotype was seen repeatedly, ten times or more. The genes are TRBV20-1 and TRBJ2-5; TRBD2 matches 7 bases. This CDR3 spans 14 amino acids. Germline CDR1 reads DFQATT; CDR2 reads SNEGSKA (reference sequence). V lost 3 bases, J lost 5 bases, and 9 bases stayed unmatched. The CDR3 nucleotides read TGCAGTGCTAGGGTCCTAGCGGATGGGGAGACCCAGTACTTC. Its protein is CSARVLADGETQYF.

This chain connects TRBV30 to TRBJ1-2; D is uncertain. Germline values: CDR1 GTSNPN, CDR2 SVGIG (reference sequence). The CDR3 is 13 residues long. Trimming shortened V by 0 bases and J by 4 bases, and 9 bases separated the two germline ends. CDR3 DNA sequence: TGTGCCTGGAGTGTGGGGTCCGTCTATGGCTACACCTTC. Translation gives CAWSVGSVYGYTF.

This clonotype was seen repeatedly, ten times or more. V is TRBV28 and J is TRBJ2-7, with 9 positions matching TRBD2. The V gene's germline CDR1 is MDHEN and CDR2 SYDVKM. CDR3 length: 15 residues. V was pared by 6 bases and J by 5 bases, with 11 bases of the junction left unmatched. The CDR3, as DNA: TGTGCCAGCAGGCGAGCGGGAGGACTCGGAGACGAGCAGTACTTC. This translates into CASRRAGGLGDEQYF.

This clonotype was counted many times. V and J are TRBV6-1 and TRBJ1-1, with 7 bases lining up with TRBD1. The length of the CDR3 is 14 residues. The V segment lost 5 bases and the J segment 4 bases; nucleotides outside the gene matches: 7. Per the germline V gene, CDR1 is MNHNS and CDR2 is SASEGT. The CDR3 loop reads CASSQQGRGTEAFF. The CDR3 coding sequence is TGTGCCAGCAGTCAACAGGGGCGCGGCACTGAAGCTTTCTTT.

V usage is TRBV7-3 and J usage is TRBJ2-7; D may be TRBD1 (6 bases). CDR3 length equals 14 residues. Germline loops: CDR1 SGHTA, CDR2 FQGTGA. V was pared by 2 bases and J by 6 bases, with 14 bases between. CDR3 sequence reads: CASSLQQGLGEQYF. As DNA, the CDR3 is TGTGCCAGCAGCTTACAGCAGGGGTTGGGCGAGCAGTACTTC.

This clonotype was observed many times. This chain links TRBV11-2 with TRBJ1-2, with a possible D match to TRBD1 (5 bases). Germline V CDR1 and CDR2: SGHAT, FQNNGV. Trimming pared 3 bases from V and 6 bases from J, leaving 11 bases between. This CDR3 contains 13 residues. The CDR3: CASSFIRADGYTF. The CDR3 nucleotides are TGTGCCAGCAGCTTTATCAGGGCGGATGGCTACACCTTC.

This clonotype was observed a few times. The rearrangement uses TRBV11-1 and TRBJ1-2, with 9 bases identical to TRBD1. The CDR3 consists of 18 residues. CDR1 and CDR2 from the germline V gene are SGHAT and FQDESV (reference sequence). The J segment lost 4 bases and the V segment lost 1 base, leaving 13 bases of the junction unmatched. The CDR3 spells CASSLGPGTGTGIYGYTF. The DNA of the CDR3 is TGTGCCAGCAGCTTAGGTCCCGGGACAGGGACCGGTATCTATGGCTACACCTTC. Full variable domain (remainder filled in from reference TRBV11-1 and TRBJ1-2): EAEVAQSPRYKITEKSQAVAFWCDPISGHATLYWYRQILGQGPELLVQFQDESVVDDSQLPKDRFSAERLKGVDSTLKIQPAELGDSAMYLCASSLGPGTGTGIYGYTFGSGTRLTVV.

This clonotype occurred a few times. The rearrangement uses TRBV5-1 and TRBJ2-2, with D possibly matching TRBD2 (5 bases). From germline, CDR1 is SGHRS and CDR2 YFSETQ. The V and J ends lost 0 bases and 4 bases respectively, with 7 bases between them. This CDR3 contains 14 residues. This CDR3 reads CASSLDEGTGELFF. The CDR3 DNA is TGCGCCAGCAGCTTGGATGAGGGCACCGGGGAGCTGTTTTTT.

This clonotype was seen many times. This chain joins TRBV5-1 and TRBJ1-6, with a tentative D call TRBD1 (5 bases). The germline CDR1 and CDR2 sequences are SGHRS and YFSETQ. The CDR3 length is 16 residues. Between the trimmed V and J ends, which lost 4 bases and 5 bases, there was a span of 16 bases. Written as DNA, the CDR3 is TGCGCCAGCAGCGTGGGGCAGGGAACTAATAATTCACCCCTCCACTTT. Translated: CASSVGQGTNNSPLHF.

There are many counts of this clonotype. The chain joins TRBV10-3 to TRBJ1-1; D not resolved. V lost 6 bases to trimming and J lost 1 base, with 15 bases between them. Germline loops: CDR1 ENHRY, CDR2 SYGVKD. The CDR3 is 15 residues long. The CDR3 loop reads CAIRGGGRGNTEAFF. In nucleotides, the CDR3 is TGTGCCATCAGGGGAGGAGGCCGAGGGAACACTGAAGCTTTCTTT.

CDR3 coding DNA: TGTGCCTGGAGTGGGACTAGCGGGAGGCCCGGCTCCTACGAGCAGTACTTC. It translates to CAWSGTSGRPGSYEQYF. V and J are TRBV30 and TRBJ2-7, with TRBD2 identical over 14 bases. This CDR3 spans 17 amino acids. After removal of 1 base from V and 0 bases from J, the junction contained 5 bases not matched to a gene. CDR1 GTSNPN and CDR2 SVGIG come from the germline V gene (reference sequence).

This clonotype occurred many times. The chain recombines TRBV9 with TRBJ2-7, with TRBD1 matching over 7 bases. Trimming cost V 4 bases and J 3 bases; bases outside gene matches: 4. The CDR3 spans 13 residues. Germline values: CDR1 SGDLS, CDR2 YYNGEE. The CDR3 region has the DNA TGTGCCAGCAGCCAGGGGGACAGCTACGAGCAGTACTTC. It is translated as CASSQGDSYEQYF.

In its sample, this clonotype was seen a few times. The chain carries TRBV3-1 and TRBJ1-5, with unresolved D. V shed 2 bases and J shed 2 bases, with 7 bases lying between them. The CDR3 is made up of 14 amino acids. Germline values: CDR1 LGHDT, CDR2 YNNKEL (reference sequence). This chain's CDR3 is CASSQFRGNQPQHF. The CDR3, as DNA: TGTGCCAGCAGCCAATTTAGGGGCAATCAGCCCCAGCATTTT.

The rearrangement uses TRBV12-3 or TRBV12-4 and TRBJ2-2; D tentatively fits TRBD1 or TRBD2 (5 bases each). Trimming removed 8 bases from V and 1 base from J, with 20 bases in between. This CDR3 spans 17 amino acids. CDR3: CASEQAPGTLNTGELFF. DNA for the CDR3: TGTGCCAGCGAACAGGCTCCCGGGACGCTGAACACCGGGGAGCTGTTTTTT.